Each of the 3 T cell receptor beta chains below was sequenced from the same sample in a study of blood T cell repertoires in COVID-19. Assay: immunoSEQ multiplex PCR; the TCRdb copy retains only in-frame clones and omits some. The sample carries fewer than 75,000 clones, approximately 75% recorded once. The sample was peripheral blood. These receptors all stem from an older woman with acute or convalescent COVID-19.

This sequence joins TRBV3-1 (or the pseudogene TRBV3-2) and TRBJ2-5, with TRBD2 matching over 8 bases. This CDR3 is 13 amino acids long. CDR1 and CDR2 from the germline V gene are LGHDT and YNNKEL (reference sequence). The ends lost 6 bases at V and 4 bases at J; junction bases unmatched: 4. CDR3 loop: CASRLTSGETQYF. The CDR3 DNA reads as TGTGCCAGCAGGCTTACTAGCGGAGAGACCCAGTACTTC.

DNA for the CDR3: TGTGCCAGCAGCTTGGGACTAGCGGGGGCAGATACGCAGTATTTT. It is translated as CASSLGLAGADTQYF. The gene calls are TRBV11-1 and TRBJ2-3; 14 bases line up with TRBD2. The V and J ends lost 3 bases and 4 bases, in that order; junction bases with no gene match: 0. Germline CDR1 SGHAT, CDR2 FQDESV (reference sequence). CDR3 length equals 15 residues.

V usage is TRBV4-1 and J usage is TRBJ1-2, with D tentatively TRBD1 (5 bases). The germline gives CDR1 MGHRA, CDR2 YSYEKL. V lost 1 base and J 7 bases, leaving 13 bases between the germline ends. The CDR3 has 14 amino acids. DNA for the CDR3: TGCGCCAGCAGCCAAGTTGTAGGGGTCGGTGGCTACACCTTC. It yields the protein CASSQVVGVGGYTF.